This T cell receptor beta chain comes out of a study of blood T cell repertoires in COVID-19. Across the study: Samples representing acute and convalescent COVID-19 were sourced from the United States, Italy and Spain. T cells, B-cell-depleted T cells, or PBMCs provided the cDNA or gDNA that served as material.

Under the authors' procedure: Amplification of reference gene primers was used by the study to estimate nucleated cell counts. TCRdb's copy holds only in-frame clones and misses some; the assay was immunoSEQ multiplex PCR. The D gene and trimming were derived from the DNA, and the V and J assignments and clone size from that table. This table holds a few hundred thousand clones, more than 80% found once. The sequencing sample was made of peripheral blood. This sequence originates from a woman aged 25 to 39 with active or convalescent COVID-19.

The CDR3 sequence: CASSIQGRNQPQHF. In DNA, the CDR3 is TGTGCCAGCAGCATACAGGGGCGCAATCAGCCCCAGCATTTT. The V call is TRBV6-2 or TRBV6-3, the J call TRBJ1-5, with TRBD1 identical over 7 bases. V lost 6 bases and J lost 2; bases outside the gene matches: 4. The CDR3 is 14 amino acids. CDR1 and CDR2 (germline): MNHEY, SVGEGT.